The next 20 T cell receptor beta chains were all read from a single sample in a study of T cell repertoires in cytomegalovirus infection. TCRdb processed the reads anew with MiXCR; each CDR3 protein has one entry. The data hold about 460,000 distinct CDR3 sequences, with roughly 12% observed a single time. Sample: PBMCs. The receptor source for this set is a human donor in good health (CMV status not recorded). Some clones in this sample may be carry-over from other donors' samples.

This clonotype was seen ten or more times. The rearrangement links TRBV7-9 to TRBJ1-2, with D maybe TRBD1 (5 bases). Trimming shortened V by 7 bases and J by 6 bases, and 18 bases separated the two germline ends. The CDR3 length is 14 residues. The germline V gene encodes CDR1 SEHNR and CDR2 FQNEAQ (reference sequence). The CDR3: CASTTDSRSNGYTF. As DNA, the CDR3 is TGTGCCAGCACCACCGACAGTCGCTCAAATGGCTACACCTTC.

This clonotype was counted many times. This sequence joins TRBV27 and TRBJ2-3; no definite D call. CDR1 and CDR2 (germline): MNHEY, SMNVEV (reference sequence). Trimming removed 0 bases at V and 0 bases at J, with 7 bases between. The CDR3 has 15 amino acids. The CDR3 nucleotides are TGTGCCAGCAGTTTATCGGTAGGGAGCACAGATACGCAGTATTTT. Translated, it gives CASSLSVGSTDTQYF.

This clonotype was seen repeatedly, ten times or more. The J gene is TRBJ2-7, the V gene TRBV12-3 or TRBV12-4; D unclear. This CDR3 contains 16 residues. Between the trimmed V and J ends, which lost 2 bases and 0 bases, there was a span of 14 bases. DNA of the CDR3: TGTGCCAGCAGTTTAATCGGAGTCGGCACCTCCTACGAGCAGTACTTC. Protein sequence: CASSLIGVGTSYEQYF.

This clonotype was counted only a few times. This chain joins TRBV14 and TRBJ1-6; D is undetermined. The CDR3 consists of 15 residues. The V gene lost 5 bases and the J gene lost 6 bases, with 14 bases spanning the gap. Per the germline V gene, CDR1 is SGHDN and CDR2 is FVKESK. The CDR3 is CASSLTSRGNSPLHF. The CDR3 DNA follows: TGTGCCAGCAGCTTAACGTCTCGCGGTAATTCACCCCTCCACTTT.

The table lists this clonotype with many counts. The chain uses TRBV10-3 and TRBJ2-5, with 7 positions matching TRBD1. The length of the CDR3 is 14 residues. Germline lookup yields CDR1 ENHRY and CDR2 SYGVKD. V was clipped by 4 bases and J by 3 bases; unmatched bases: 5. CDR3 DNA sequence: TGTGCCATCAGTGGACCGGGGACAGAAGAGACCCAGTACTTC. Translation gives CAISGPGTEETQYF.

This clonotype has a count of ten or more. V gene TRBV12-3 or TRBV12-4 combines with J gene TRBJ2-1; TRBD2 might be the D (6 bases). The CDR3 runs to 12 residues. V gave up 5 bases and J gave up 14 bases, with 16 bases separating them. CDR3 in DNA: TGTGCCAGCAGTGAGACTAGTAGAGAGGAGTTCTTC. It specifies CASSETSREEFF.

This sequence joins TRBV20-1 and TRBJ2-1; 7 nucleotides align to TRBD1. Germline CDR1 DFQATT, CDR2 SNEGSKA (reference sequence). The V gene end was trimmed by 3 bases and the J gene end by 5 bases; junction bases not matched to a gene: 10. The CDR3 sequence is 15 residues long. In nucleotides, the CDR3 is TGCAGTGCTAGGCTCCAGGGACAGAGTCACAATGAGCAGTTCTTC. Amino acid sequence: CSARLQGQSHNEQFF.

This chain links TRBV28 with TRBJ2-1, with 9 positions matching TRBD2. The germline gives CDR1 MDHEN, CDR2 SYDVKM. The CDR3 runs 14 residues. J was trimmed by 7 bases and V by 7 bases; bases with no gene match: 8. The CDR3 bases are TGTGCCAGCAAGGCGGGAGGGTCCCGGAATGAGCAGTTCTTC. It specifies CASKAGGSRNEQFF. The variable domain in full, with the rest retrieved from reference TRBV28 and TRBJ2-1, is DVKVTQSSRYLVKRTGEKVFLECVQDMDHENMFWYRQDPGLGLRLIYFSYDVKMKEKGDIPEGYSVSREKKERFSLILESASTNQTSMYLCASKAGGSRNEQFFGPGTRLTVL.

About this clonotype itself: Possible read error: a much larger clone is one base away. The V gene is TRBV24-1, the J gene TRBJ2-7, with D maybe TRBD1 (5 bases). The CDR3 is 13 residues long. Germline CDR1 is KGHDR and CDR2 is SFDVKD. The CDR3 region is CATSGGATYERYF. CDR3 nucleotide sequence: TGTGCCACCAGTGGGGGCGCCACCTACGAGCGGTACTTC.

This clonotype was counted many times. The chain uses TRBV7-8 and TRBJ2-2, with no clear D. V lost 5 bases to trimming and J lost 6 bases, with 10 bases between them. The CDR3 has 13 amino acids. Germline V lookup: CDR1 SGHVS, CDR2 FQNEAQ. CDR3: CASSHDLAGELFF. The CDR3, as DNA: TGTGCCAGCAGCCACGACCTGGCCGGGGAGCTGTTTTTT.

This clonotype was observed at least ten times. This chain connects TRBV9 to TRBJ2-3; D is possibly TRBD1 (5 bases). The CDR3 spans 15 residues. Germline CDR1 SGDLS, CDR2 YYNGEE. V was trimmed by 3 bases and J by 6 bases, leaving 17 bases between them. CDR3 region: CASSGGLGVIDTQYF. The CDR3 coding sequence is TGTGCCAGCAGCGGGGGCCTCGGAGTCATCGATACGCAGTATTTT.

This clonotype was observed many times. The rearrangement links TRBV7-3 to TRBJ2-3; 10 nucleotides agree with TRBD1. The CDR3 runs 14 residues. Trimming at V came to 5 bases and at J to 6 bases, leaving 5 bases not matched to a gene. CDR1 is SGHTA and CDR2 is FQGTGA in the germline V gene. The CDR3 sequence: CASSRDRGGDTQYF. CDR3 bases: TGTGCCAGCAGCCGGGACAGGGGAGGGGATACGCAGTATTTT.

This clonotype was picked up a small number of times. The chain employs TRBV20-1 and TRBJ1-1, with D possibly TRBD1 on 6 matching bases. CDR3 length: 15 residues. The germline CDR1 and CDR2 sequences are DFQATT and SNEGSKA (reference sequence). Trimming pared 0 bases from V and 3 bases from J, leaving 14 bases between. The CDR3 coding sequence is TGCAGTGCTAGAGAAGTGTCAGGGGCCTACACTGAAGCTTTCTTT. Translation: CSAREVSGAYTEAFF.

This clonotype was seen ten or more times. V is TRBV9 and J is TRBJ2-7; 10 nucleotides agree with TRBD1. Losses at the gene ends were 2 bases for V and 6 bases for J; bases not matched to a gene: 8. The CDR3 is 15 residues long. Germline V gives CDR1 SGDLS, CDR2 YYNGEE. The CDR3 loop reads CASSVTGTGVSEQYF. Written as DNA, the CDR3 is TGTGCCAGCAGCGTTACCGGGACAGGGGTAAGCGAGCAGTACTTC.

This clonotype was counted a few times. J is TRBJ1-2 and V is TRBV5-8; 9 bases are a match to TRBD1. Unmatched junction bases numbered 7, after V lost 4 bases and J lost 6 bases. The V gene's germline CDR1 is SGHTS and CDR2 YDEGEE. The CDR3 is made up of 14 amino acids. The CDR3 protein is CASSGGQGWNGYTF. CDR3 coding DNA: TGTGCCAGCAGCGGCGGACAGGGGTGGAATGGCTACACCTTC.

This clonotype was observed many times. This chain uses TRBV7-8 with TRBJ2-4, with a possible D match to TRBD2 (6 bases). V lost 1 base, J lost 0 bases, and 13 bases lay in between. Germline V gives CDR1 SGHVS, CDR2 FQNEAQ. This CDR3 has 17 amino acids. CDR3 protein: CASSLGRDFAAKNIQYF. The CDR3 nucleotides read TGTGCCAGCAGCTTAGGGAGGGACTTTGCAGCCAAAAACATTCAGTACTTC. The full variable domain, its missing parts supplied by reference TRBV7-8 and TRBJ2-4, is GAGVSQSPRYKVAKRGQDVALRCDPISGHVSLFWYQQALGQGPEFLTYFQNEAQLDKSGLPSDRFFAERPEGSVSTLKIQRTQQEDSAVYLCASSLGRDFAAKNIQYFGAGTRLSVL.

This clonotype was seen ten or more times. The chain is built from TRBV7-6 and TRBJ2-5; 8 bases align to TRBD2. The CDR3 sequence is 19 residues long. J gave up 2 bases and V 2 bases, and 16 bases lay outside the gene matches. CDR1 and CDR2 from the germline V gene are SGHVS and FNYEAQ. CDR3 loop: CASSLTGLGFPGIQETQYF. CDR3 sequence (DNA): TGTGCCAGCAGCTTAACGGGACTAGGTTTCCCAGGGATACAAGAGACCCAGTACTTC. Variable domain in full (rest from reference TRBV7-6 and TRBJ2-5): GAGVSQSPRYKVTKRGQDVALRCDPISGHVSLYWYRQALGQGPEFLTYFNYEAQQDKSGLPNDRFSAERPEGSISTLTIQRTEQRDSAMYRCASSLTGLGFPGIQETQYFGPGTRLLVL.

This clonotype was observed a handful of times. The chain combines TRBV20-1 with TRBJ2-1; TRBD1 agrees at 12 bases. The CDR3 contains 17 residues. CDR1 and CDR2 from the germline V gene are DFQATT and SNEGSKA (reference sequence). The junction had 7 bases not matched to a gene; V was cut back by 3 bases and J by 1 base. Written as DNA, the CDR3 is TGCAGTGCTAGTAGGGACAGGGGGCTAATATCCTACAATGAGCAGTTCTTC. The encoded protein is CSASRDRGLISYNEQFF.

This clonotype has only a few counts. This chain joins TRBV3-1 and TRBJ1-5; 8 nucleotides align to TRBD1. CDR1 is LGHDT and CDR2 is YNNKEL in the germline V gene (reference sequence). V dropped 6 bases and J dropped 0; count of bases not matched to a gene: 7. The CDR3 contains 16 residues. The CDR3 coding sequence is TGTGCCAGCAGTCCGGGGACAGGAGATAGCAATCAGCCCCAGCATTTT. It yields the protein CASSPGTGDSNQPQHF.

This clonotype was detected ten times or more. The chain joins TRBV29-1 to TRBJ1-1; D is ambiguous. Trimming removed 7 bases from V and 1 base from J, with 10 bases in between. Per germline, CDR1 SQVTM and CDR2 ANQGSEA. The CDR3 is made up of 12 amino acids. This chain's CDR3 is CSASDGNTEAFF. The CDR3 coding sequence is TGCAGCGCCTCGGACGGGAACACTGAAGCTTTCTTT.